The clone carrying this T cell receptor beta chain was observed once. This sample was taken from a study of early stage breast cancer tumors. Study-level information: Most invasive tumors, twelve of 16, were ER+/PR+/HER2-.

CDR1 and CDR2 from the germline V gene are SGHTA and FQGNSA. The germline V and J ends were trimmed by 5 bases and 4 bases, with 15 bases remaining between them. CDR3 length: 14 residues. Produced via immunoSEQ multiplex PCR; TCRdb's table is partial and in-frame only. The sample contains 50,000 to 75,000 clones, 60% to 85% of which appear only once. The V call is TRBV7-2, the J call TRBJ2-7; D is unresolved. The sequence came from a person aged 30 to 39 with breast cancer. What was sequenced was blood. The CDR3 nucleotides are TGTGCCAGCAGCCTTGACGTTAGCAGATACGAGCAGTACTTC. Translated: CASSLDVSRYEQYF.